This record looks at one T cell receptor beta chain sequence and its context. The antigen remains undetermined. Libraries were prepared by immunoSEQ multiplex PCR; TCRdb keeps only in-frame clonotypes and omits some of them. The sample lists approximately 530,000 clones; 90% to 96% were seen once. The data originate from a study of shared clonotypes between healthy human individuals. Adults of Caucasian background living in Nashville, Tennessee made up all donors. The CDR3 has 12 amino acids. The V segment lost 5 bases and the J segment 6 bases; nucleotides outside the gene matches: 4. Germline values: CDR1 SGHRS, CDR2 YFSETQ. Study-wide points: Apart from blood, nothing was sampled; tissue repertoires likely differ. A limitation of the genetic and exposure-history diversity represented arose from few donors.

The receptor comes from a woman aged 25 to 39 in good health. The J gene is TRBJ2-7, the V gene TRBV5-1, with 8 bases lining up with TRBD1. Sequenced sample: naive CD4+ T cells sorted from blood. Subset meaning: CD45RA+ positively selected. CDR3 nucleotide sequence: TGCGCCAGCAGGACAACAGGGGGCGAGCAGTACTTC. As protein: CASRTTGGEQYF.